This paragraph covers one T cell receptor beta chain sequence. These data originate in a study of blood T cell repertoires in COVID-19. Study context: T cells, B-cell-depleted T cells, or PBMCs supplied cDNA or gDNA.

Which cohort a participant joined came from the clinical history participants gave. Cohort 3 donors counted as recovered after two negative PCRs, clearance, or resolved symptoms. Measured with immunoSEQ multiplex PCR; TCRdb has only the in-frame clones, and not every one. Of some 400,000 clones listed, approximately 87% are singletons. The CDR3 has 13 residues. Germline loops: CDR1 GTSNPN, CDR2 SVGIG (reference sequence). Between the trimmed V and J ends, which lost 0 bases and 9 bases, there was a span of 14 bases. The sequenced sample consisted of PBMCs or T cells enriched from blood (not recorded which). The rearrangement uses TRBV30 and TRBJ2-5, with a weak D call TRBD2 (5 bases). This TCR came from a young man who had recovered from COVID-19. CDR3: CAWSVELLGAQYF. CDR3 DNA sequence: TGTGCCTGGAGTGTGGAGCTACTCGGGGCCCAGTACTTC.